This paragraph reports one T cell receptor beta chain. This sample stems from a study of T cell repertoires in cytomegalovirus infection. In TCRdb, the reads were re-called with MiXCR into one record per CDR3 protein. The sample has roughly 180,000 distinct CDR3 sequences, about 15% seen once. This CDR3 has 14 residues. CDR1 is SGHVS and CDR2 is FQNEAQ in the germline V gene. Trimming cost V 3 bases and J 4 bases; bases outside gene matches: 6. The V call is TRBV7-8, the J call TRBJ2-7, with TRBD1 matching 7 bases. The source of this sequence is a human donor in good health (CMV status not recorded). Some clones in this sample may be carry-over from other donors' samples. The sample comprised CD8+ T cells from PBMCs. The CDR3 nucleotides read TGTGCCAGCAGCTTCTCGAACAGGGGTTACGAGCAGTACTTC. It translates to CASSFSNRGYEQYF.